These 28 T cell receptor beta chains originate from one sample sequenced in a study of blood T cell repertoires in COVID-19. Using immunoSEQ multiplex PCR, the repertoire was profiled, and TCRdb retains in-frame clones only, with some absent. The repertoire consists of some 290,000 clones, with roughly 93% occurring once and the leading ten covering 2% to 2.5%. The source material was PBMCs or T cells enriched from blood (not recorded which). Every receptor here comes from a woman aged 35 to 49 with acute COVID-19.

The rearrangement joins TRBV3-1 (or the pseudogene TRBV3-2) to TRBJ1-4; unclear D gene. Trimming took 5 bases from V and 3 from J, leaving 13 bases between them. The germline gives CDR1 LGHDT, CDR2 YNNKEL (reference sequence). CDR3 length: 15 amino acids. The CDR3 is CASSSWTLANEKLFF. CDR3 DNA: TGTGCCAGCAGCTCATGGACTTTAGCTAATGAAAAACTGTTTTTT.

The chain joins TRBV11-2 to TRBJ2-3; no clear D. Germline V gene sequence: CDR1 SGHAT, CDR2 FQNNGV. Between the trimmed V and J ends, which lost 0 bases and 7 bases, there was a span of 8 bases. This CDR3 is 13 amino acids long. In nucleotides, the CDR3 is TGTGCCAGCAGCTTAGATGAGCTTTATACGCAGTATTTT. The encoded protein is CASSLDELYTQYF. The complete variable domain, with remaining parts taken from reference TRBV11-2 and TRBJ2-3, reads EAGVAQSPRYKIIEKRQSVAFWCNPISGHATLYWYQQILGQGPKLLIQFQNNGVVDDSQLPKDRFSAERLKGVDSTLKIQPAKLEDSAVYLCASSLDELYTQYFGPGTRLTVL.

The chain employs TRBV3-1 (or the pseudogene TRBV3-2) and TRBJ1-2; 9 bases align to TRBD1. The CDR3 length is 14 residues. Per the germline V gene, CDR1 is LGHDT and CDR2 is YNNKEL (reference sequence). V lost 3 bases and J lost 8; bases outside the gene matches: 7. DNA of the CDR3: TGTGCCAGCAGCCAGAGGGACAGGGTTCAAGGCTACACCTTC. Its protein product is CASSQRDRVQGYTF.

The DNA of the CDR3 is TGTGCCAGCAGCCAACTGACAGGGAACCATCAGCCCCAGCATTTT. Protein product: CASSQLTGNHQPQHF. J is TRBJ1-5 and V is TRBV6-5; 7 nucleotides line up with TRBD1. The CDR3 sequence is 15 residues long. The V segment lost 6 bases and the J segment 5 bases; nucleotides outside the gene matches: 10. From germline, CDR1 is MNHEY and CDR2 SVGAGI.

This chain connects TRBV5-1 to TRBJ2-5; no firm D call. The CDR3 extends over 12 amino acids. Germline CDR1 and CDR2: SGHRS and YFSETQ. V lost 5 bases, J lost 0 bases, and 5 bases lay in between. DNA of the CDR3: TGCGCCAGCAGGGTAGACCAAGAGACCCAGTACTTC. Its protein is CASRVDQETQYF.

The chain links TRBV5-1 to TRBJ1-1; perhaps TRBD1 as D (6 bases). This CDR3 contains 12 residues. Germline CDR1 reads SGHRS; CDR2 reads YFSETQ. Between the trimmed V and J ends, which lost 3 bases and 7 bases, there was a span of 10 bases. This CDR3 is CASSYTGYEAFF. CDR3 nucleotides: TGCGCCAGCAGCTATACAGGGTATGAAGCTTTCTTT.

This rearrangement joins TRBV6-5 to TRBJ2-7; D call uncertain. The CDR3 is 13 residues long. Germline CDR1 is MNHEY and CDR2 is SVGAGI. The ends were cut back, 2 bases at V and 3 bases at J, with 8 bases in the middle. The CDR3 DNA follows: TGTGCCAGCAGTTACCGAGGAGTCTACGAGCAGTACTTC. Its protein product is CASSYRGVYEQYF.

V gene TRBV4-1 combines with J gene TRBJ1-6; D is unresolved. The CDR3 is 14 amino acids. Trimming cost V 2 bases and J 7 bases, with 9 bases left between them. The germline V gene has CDR1 MGHRA and CDR2 YSYEKL. CDR3 protein: CASSQRELNSPLHF. DNA for the CDR3: TGCGCCAGCAGCCAACGGGAATTGAATTCACCCCTCCACTTT.

The rearrangement links TRBV18 to TRBJ2-7; 8 bases are a match to TRBD1. The length of the CDR3 is 14 residues. Germline V lookup: CDR1 KGHSH, CDR2 LQKENI. The ends lost 3 bases at V and 6 bases at J; junction bases unmatched: 7. This CDR3 reads CASSPHPTGAEQYF. The CDR3 nucleotides read TGTGCCAGCTCACCTCACCCGACAGGGGCCGAGCAGTACTTC.

The chain employs TRBV3-1 (or the pseudogene TRBV3-2) and TRBJ2-3; no reliable D call. The germline V and J ends were trimmed by 1 base and 2 bases, with 10 bases remaining between them. Germline values: CDR1 LGHDT, CDR2 YNNKEL (reference sequence). The CDR3 length is 15 residues. CDR3 DNA sequence: TGTGCCAGCAGCCAAGTACTGCTCGACACAGATACGCAGTATTTT. Its translation: CASSQVLLDTDTQYF.

This clone was recorded once. The chain's CDR3 is CASSYAPQGGTEAFF. In DNA form, the CDR3 reads TGTGCCAGCAGTTACGCGCCCCAGGGGGGCACTGAAGCTTTCTTT. The V call is TRBV6-6, the J call TRBJ1-1, with 7 bases that match TRBD1. V trimming: 2 bases; J trimming: 4 bases; junction bases outside the gene matches: 7. CDR3 length: 15 residues. Germline loops: CDR1 MNHNY, CDR2 SVGAGI (reference sequence).

The chain is built from TRBV6-2 or TRBV6-3 and TRBJ1-6; D may be TRBD1 (5 bases). Germline V gene sequence: CDR1 MNHEY, CDR2 SVGEGT. V was pared by 2 bases and J by 6 bases, with 11 bases between. CDR3 length equals 15 residues. CDR3: CASSYQQGGNSPLHF. DNA of the CDR3: TGTGCCAGCAGTTACCAGCAGGGCGGTAATTCACCCCTCCACTTT.

This clone was recorded a few times. CDR3 amino acids: CASSSWTGGSYEQYF. The CDR3 DNA is TGTGCCAGCAGTTCATGGACAGGGGGCTCCTACGAGCAGTACTTC. The rearrangement uses TRBV27 and TRBJ2-7, with 10 bases fitting TRBD1. The junction had 3 bases not matched to a gene; V was cut back by 4 bases and J by 0 bases. The germline gives CDR1 MNHEY, CDR2 SMNVEV (reference sequence). CDR3 length: 15 amino acids.

This clone was recorded once. V gene TRBV29-1 combines with J gene TRBJ2-7, with unresolved D. Trimming removed 2 bases at V and 4 bases at J, with 12 bases between. The CDR3 covers 13 residues. Germline V gene lookup returns CDR1 SQVTM and CDR2 ANQGSEA. The DNA for the CDR3 is TGCAGCGTTGAACCAATCTCCACTTACGAGCAGTACTTC. It encodes CSVEPISTYEQYF.

V and J are TRBV9 and TRBJ1-6, with no clear D. The CDR3 has 15 residues. V lost 1 base and J lost 13, with 18 bases in between. The germline CDR1 and CDR2 sequences are SGDLS and YYNGEE. CDR3 nucleotides: TGTGCCAGCAGCGTACGTGGTGTATTCGGGTCTCCCCTCCACTTT. This translates into CASSVRGVFGSPLHF.

J is TRBJ2-2 and V is TRBV24-1; no clear D gene. The CDR3 has 16 residues. Germline values: CDR1 KGHDR, CDR2 SFDVKD. V lost 1 base and J lost 1, with 9 bases in between. CDR3 amino acids: CATSDFGGWNTGELFF. The CDR3 DNA sequence: TGTGCCACCAGTGATTTCGGTGGTTGGAACACCGGGGAGCTGTTTTTT.

The V call is TRBV18, the J call TRBJ2-7; tentative D call: TRBD1 (6 bases). V gave up 5 bases and J gave up 0 bases, with 11 bases separating them. This CDR3 is built from 14 residues. Germline assignment: CDR1 KGHSH and CDR2 LQKENI. The CDR3: CASSTWTDSYEQYF. CDR3 coding DNA: TGTGCCAGCTCAACCTGGACAGACTCCTACGAGCAGTACTTC. Using reference TRBV18 and TRBJ2-7 for the parts outside the CDR3, the full variable domain is NAGVMQNPRHLVRRRGQEARLRCSPMKGHSHVYWYRQLPEEGLKFMVYLQKENIIDESGMPKERFSAEFPKEGPSILRIQQVVRGDSAAYFCASSTWTDSYEQYFGPGTRLTVT.

The V and J genes are TRBV7-8 and TRBJ1-1, with D perhaps TRBD1 (5 bases). Germline V CDR1 and CDR2: SGHVS, FQNEAQ. CDR3 length: 15 residues. The germline V and J ends were trimmed by 5 bases and 5 bases, with 18 bases remaining between them. The CDR3 nucleotides are TGTGCCAGCAGCCGGTCAGAACGTAGGGGTACTGAAGCTTTCTTT. Protein: CASSRSERRGTEAFF.

The chain carries TRBV4-1 and TRBJ1-2; D uncertain. The V gene's germline CDR1 is MGHRA and CDR2 YSYEKL. The CDR3 covers 16 residues. V lost 3 bases and J 0 bases, leaving 14 bases between the germline ends. CDR3 sequence (DNA): TGCGCCAGCAGCCACGTGGGCAGGCGCACTAACTATGGCTACACCTTC. This encodes CASSHVGRRTNYGYTF.

CDR3 nucleotides: TGTGCCAGCAGCCCCCGGACAGTTCGTAATGAAAAACTGTTTTTT. Protein sequence: CASSPRTVRNEKLFF. The J gene is TRBJ1-4, the V gene TRBV14; D may be TRBD1 (6 bases). CDR3 length: 15 amino acids. Germline CDR1 SGHDN, CDR2 FVKESK. V was shortened by 4 bases and J by 4 bases, with 13 bases between the two germline ends.

The rearrangement links TRBV30 to TRBJ1-1, with D possibly being TRBD1 (6 bases). V shed 0 bases and J shed 5 bases, with 13 bases lying between them. This CDR3 is built from 14 residues. The germline gives CDR1 GTSNPN, CDR2 SVGIG (reference sequence). This CDR3 is CAWSVGTGKTEAFF. CDR3 sequence (DNA): TGTGCCTGGAGTGTGGGAACAGGGAAAACTGAAGCTTTCTTT. Supplemented by reference TRBV30 and TRBJ1-1, the full variable domain reads SQTIHQWPATLVQPVGSPLSLECTVEGTSNPNLYWYRQAAGRGLQLLFYSVGIGQISSEVPQNLSASRPQDRQFILSSKKLLLSDSGFYLCAWSVGTGKTEAFFGQGTRLTVV.

The table lists this clone with a few counts. V is TRBV12-3 or TRBV12-4 and J is TRBJ1-5; D gene unclear. V dropped 2 bases and J dropped 7 bases, with 6 bases sitting between them. The CDR3 contains 12 residues. CDR3: CASSLLRQPQHF. CDR3 in DNA: TGTGCCAGCAGTTTACTACGGCAGCCCCAGCATTTT.

The rearrangement joins TRBV30 to TRBJ1-4, with 7 bases aligning to TRBD1. Germline assignment: CDR1 GTSNPN and CDR2 SVGIG (reference sequence). J gave up 0 bases and V 0 bases, and 7 bases lay outside the gene matches. The CDR3 covers 17 residues. This chain's CDR3 is CAWSVQGTWSTNEKLFF. In DNA, the CDR3 is TGTGCCTGGAGTGTACAGGGGACGTGGTCAACTAATGAAAAACTGTTTTTT.

The rearrangement links TRBV5-1 to TRBJ1-2; TRBD1 aligns across 7 bases. The V gene's germline CDR1 is SGHRS and CDR2 YFSETQ. V lost 1 base and J lost 4; bases outside the gene matches: 7. This CDR3 contains 15 residues. CDR3 sequence: CASSLWQGGSYGYTF. Written as DNA, the CDR3 is TGCGCCAGCAGCTTGTGGCAGGGGGGAAGCTATGGCTACACCTTC.

The V gene is TRBV7-9, the J gene TRBJ1-1; D unclear. The CDR3 extends over 13 amino acids. Germline V gene sequence: CDR1 SEHNR, CDR2 FQNEAQ (reference sequence). V lost 5 bases, J lost 4 bases, and 11 bases lay in between. CDR3 coding DNA: TGTGCCAGCAGCACGGAGGAGGGCACTGAAGCTTTCTTT. Amino acid sequence: CASSTEEGTEAFF.

V and J are TRBV19 and TRBJ1-2; perhaps TRBD1 as D (6 bases). From germline, CDR1 is LNHDA and CDR2 SQIVND (reference sequence). The ends were cut back, 6 bases at V and 4 bases at J, with 18 bases in the middle. The CDR3 totals 15 residues. The CDR3 coding sequence is TGTGCCAGTAGCCTAAGGGGGGGGACATCCTATGGCTACACCTTC. Protein product: CASSLRGGTSYGYTF.

The chain is built from TRBV18 and TRBJ2-7, with D possibly being TRBD2 (6 bases). CDR1 is KGHSH and CDR2 is LQKENI in the germline V gene. There are 13 residues in the CDR3. V lost 3 bases, J lost 5 bases, and 11 bases lay in between. CDR3 in amino acids: CASSPKEGNEQYF. DNA of the CDR3: TGTGCCAGCTCACCTAAGGAGGGGAACGAGCAGTACTTC.

The CDR3, as DNA: TGTGCCAGCAGTTTTCCCCGGACAGGGGTTAGGGAGACCCAGTACTTC. Its translation: CASSFPRTGVRETQYF. The genes are TRBV6-2 or TRBV6-3 and TRBJ2-5, with 9 bases identical to TRBD1. Germline lookup yields CDR1 MNHEY and CDR2 SVGEGT. The CDR3 spans 16 residues. The trim removed 4 bases at V and 5 bases at J, leaving 11 bases unmatched.